The 2 T cell receptor beta chains reported below all come from one sample, sequenced in a study of CD8 T cells in ankylosing spondylitis. Study-wide results and limits: Blood from ankylosing spondylitis patients appeared to carry a characteristic roughly 8-variant TCR beta motif.

TCRdb reprocessed the 5' RACE reads with MiXCR, giving one entry per CDR3 protein. The sample holds about 800,000 distinct CDR3 sequences, roughly 10% seen once. Their recognized antigens are unknown. Sequenced sample: blood, either unsorted or a sorted T cell fraction (not recorded which). These receptors were collected from a male donor with ankylosing spondylitis.

The sample holds a few counts of this clonotype. This sequence joins TRBV20-1 and TRBJ2-1; 11 bases line up with TRBD2. The germline gives CDR1 DFQATT, CDR2 SNEGSKA (reference sequence). The CDR3 has 14 residues. J was trimmed by 7 bases and V by 5 bases; bases with no gene match: 7. The CDR3 sequence: CSAWLAGGGNEQFF. In DNA, the CDR3 is TGCAGTGCTTGGCTAGCGGGAGGAGGTAATGAGCAGTTCTTC.

V and J are TRBV12-3 or TRBV12-4 and TRBJ1-1; D is undetermined. This CDR3 is 15 amino acids long. V was clipped by 0 bases and J by 4 bases, with 12 bases between them. The DNA for the CDR3 is TGTGCCAGCAGTTTAGCTGAGGCCTTAACCACTGAAGCTTTCTTT. It is translated as CASSLAEALTTEAFF.